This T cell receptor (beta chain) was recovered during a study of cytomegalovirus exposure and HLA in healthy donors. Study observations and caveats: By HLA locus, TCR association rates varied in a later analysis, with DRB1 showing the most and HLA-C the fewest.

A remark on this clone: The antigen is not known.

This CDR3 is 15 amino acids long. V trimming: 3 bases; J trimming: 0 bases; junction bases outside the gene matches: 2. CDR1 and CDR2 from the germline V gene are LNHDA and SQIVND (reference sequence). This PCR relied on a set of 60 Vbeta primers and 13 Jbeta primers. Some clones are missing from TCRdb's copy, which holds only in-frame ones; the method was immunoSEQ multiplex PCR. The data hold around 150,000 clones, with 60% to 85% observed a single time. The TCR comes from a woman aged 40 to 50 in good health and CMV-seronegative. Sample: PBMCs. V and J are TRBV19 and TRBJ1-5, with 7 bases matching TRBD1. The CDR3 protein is CASSMDRNSNQPQHF. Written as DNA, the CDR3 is TGTGCCAGTAGTATGGACAGGAATAGCAATCAGCCCCAGCATTTT. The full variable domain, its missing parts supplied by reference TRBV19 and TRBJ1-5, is DGGITQSPKYLFRKEGQNVTLSCEQNLNHDAMYWYRQDPGQGLRLIYYSQIVNDFQKGDIAEGYSVSREKKESFPLTVTSAQKNPTAFYLCASSMDRNSNQPQHFGDGTRLSIL.